This T cell receptor beta chain was profiled in a study of T cells in Graves' hyperthyroidism and ophthalmopathy. General study results and limits: Blood also held most thyroid clonotypes expanded beyond 0.001. Through a model of 13 V-J features, ophthalmopathy was separated from stable hyperthyroidism.

The germline V gene encodes CDR1 KGHDR and CDR2 SFDVKD. V lost 1 base, J lost 5 bases, and 13 bases lay in between. The CDR3 is made up of 15 amino acids. Patients were excluded because of uncontrolled infection, other autoimmune disease, pregnancy or lactation. On this clonotype itself: The target antigen is unknown.

It was RNA transcripts that yielded the amplified TCR beta CDR3 regions. First-round RT-PCR with HTBI primers amplified the TCR CDR3 region. Each CDR3 protein is one row after TCRdb ran MiXCR on the multiplex PCR reads. The sample consists of 540,000 or so distinct CDR3 sequences, 46% of them appearing once. The receptor comes from an adult woman with Graves' disease, either hyperthyroidism or ophthalmopathy (not recorded which). The J gene is TRBJ2-5, the V gene TRBV24-1, with D perhaps matching TRBD1 (6 bases). Sequences were obtained from peripheral blood or thyroid tissue (not recorded which). The CDR3 DNA is TGTGCCACCAGTGATTTCAAGGGGGAGCGGGAGACCCAGTACTTC. Protein: CATSDFKGERETQYF.